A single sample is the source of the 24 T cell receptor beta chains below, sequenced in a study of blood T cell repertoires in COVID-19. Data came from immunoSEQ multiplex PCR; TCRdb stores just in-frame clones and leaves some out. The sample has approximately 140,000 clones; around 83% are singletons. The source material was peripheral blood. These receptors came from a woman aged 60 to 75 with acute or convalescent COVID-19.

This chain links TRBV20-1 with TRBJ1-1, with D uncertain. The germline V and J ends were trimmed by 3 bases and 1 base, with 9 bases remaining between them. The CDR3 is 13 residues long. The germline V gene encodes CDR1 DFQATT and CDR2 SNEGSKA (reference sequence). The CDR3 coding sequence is TGCAGTGCTAGTGTCCTTCCGAACACTGAAGCTTTCTTT. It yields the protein CSASVLPNTEAFF.

The CDR3: CASTRQGAETQYF. CDR3 sequence (DNA): TGCGCCAGCACGAGACAGGGCGCGGAGACCCAGTACTTC. V gene TRBV5-1 combines with J gene TRBJ2-5; 7 bases align to TRBD1. CDR3 size: 13 residues. Germline loops: CDR1 SGHRS, CDR2 YFSETQ. V was clipped by 6 bases and J by 5 bases; unmatched bases: 7.

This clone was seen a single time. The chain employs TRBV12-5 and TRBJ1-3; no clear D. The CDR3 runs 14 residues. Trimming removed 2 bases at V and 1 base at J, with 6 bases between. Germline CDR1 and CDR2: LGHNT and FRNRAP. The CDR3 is CASGLSSSGNTIYF. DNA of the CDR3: TGTGCTAGTGGTTTGAGCTCTTCTGGAAACACCATATATTTT.

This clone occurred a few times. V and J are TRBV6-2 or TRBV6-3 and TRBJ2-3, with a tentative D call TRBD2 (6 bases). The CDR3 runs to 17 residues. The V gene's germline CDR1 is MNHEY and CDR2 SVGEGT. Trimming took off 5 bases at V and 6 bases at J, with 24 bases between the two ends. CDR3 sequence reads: CASSSIGRGTNQDTQYF. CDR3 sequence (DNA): TGTGCCAGCAGTAGTATCGGACGGGGGACGAACCAGGATACGCAGTATTTT.

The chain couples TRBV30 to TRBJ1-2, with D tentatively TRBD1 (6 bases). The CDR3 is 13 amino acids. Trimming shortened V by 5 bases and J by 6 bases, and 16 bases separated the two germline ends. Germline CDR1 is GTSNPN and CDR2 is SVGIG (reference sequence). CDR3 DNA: TGTGCCTGGTCCCGCGACAGGCCGCATGGCTACACCTTC. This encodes CAWSRDRPHGYTF.

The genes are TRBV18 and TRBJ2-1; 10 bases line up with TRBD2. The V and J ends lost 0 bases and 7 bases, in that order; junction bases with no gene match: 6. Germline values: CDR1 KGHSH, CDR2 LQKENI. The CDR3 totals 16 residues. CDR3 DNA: TGTGCCAGCTCACCACCAGGAGCGGGGGGGCGTAATGAGCAGTTCTTC. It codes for CASSPPGAGGRNEQFF.

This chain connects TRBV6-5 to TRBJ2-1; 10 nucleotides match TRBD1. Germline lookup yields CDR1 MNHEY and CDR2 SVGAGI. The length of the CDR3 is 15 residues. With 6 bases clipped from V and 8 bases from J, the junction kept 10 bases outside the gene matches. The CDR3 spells CASRMDRGSFYEQFF. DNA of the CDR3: TGTGCCAGCAGGATGGACAGGGGGTCCTTCTATGAGCAGTTCTTC.

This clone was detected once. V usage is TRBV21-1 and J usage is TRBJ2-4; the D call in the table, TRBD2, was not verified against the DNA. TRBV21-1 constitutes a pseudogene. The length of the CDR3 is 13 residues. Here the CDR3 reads CASSKARGRAQYF. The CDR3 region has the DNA TGTGCCAGCAGCAAAGCGCGGGGTCGAGCTCAGTACTTC.

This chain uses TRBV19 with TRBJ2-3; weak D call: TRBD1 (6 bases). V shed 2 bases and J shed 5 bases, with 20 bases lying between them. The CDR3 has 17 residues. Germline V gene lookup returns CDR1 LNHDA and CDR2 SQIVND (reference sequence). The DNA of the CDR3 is TGTGCCAGTAGTATATTAAGAGGGGGACCTGCGGGAGATACGCAGTATTTT. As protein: CASSILRGGPAGDTQYF. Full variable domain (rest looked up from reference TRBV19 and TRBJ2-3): DGGITQSPKYLFRKEGQNVTLSCEQNLNHDAMYWYRQDPGQGLRLIYYSQIVNDFQKGDIAEGYSVSREKKESFPLTVTSAQKNPTAFYLCASSILRGGPAGDTQYFGPGTRLTVL.

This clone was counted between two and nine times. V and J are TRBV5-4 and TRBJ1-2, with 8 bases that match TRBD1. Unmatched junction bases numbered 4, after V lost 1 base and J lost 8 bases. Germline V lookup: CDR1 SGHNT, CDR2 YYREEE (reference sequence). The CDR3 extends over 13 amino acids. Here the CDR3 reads CASSLYGTGGYTF. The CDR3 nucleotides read TGTGCCAGCAGCTTGTACGGGACAGGAGGCTACACCTTC.

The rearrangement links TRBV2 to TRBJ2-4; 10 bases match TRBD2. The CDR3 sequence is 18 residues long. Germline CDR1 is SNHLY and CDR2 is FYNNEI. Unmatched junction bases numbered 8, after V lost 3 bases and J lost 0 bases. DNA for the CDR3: TGTGCCAGCAGTGAGACTAGCGGGCCCCTAATAGCCAAAAACATTCAGTACTTC. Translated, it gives CASSETSGPLIAKNIQYF.

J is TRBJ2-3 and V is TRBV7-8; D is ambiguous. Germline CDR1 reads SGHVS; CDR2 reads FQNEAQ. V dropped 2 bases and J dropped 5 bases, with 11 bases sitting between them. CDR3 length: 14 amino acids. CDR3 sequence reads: CASSLFGRGDTQYF. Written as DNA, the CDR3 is TGTGCCAGCAGCTTATTCGGCCGCGGAGATACGCAGTATTTT.

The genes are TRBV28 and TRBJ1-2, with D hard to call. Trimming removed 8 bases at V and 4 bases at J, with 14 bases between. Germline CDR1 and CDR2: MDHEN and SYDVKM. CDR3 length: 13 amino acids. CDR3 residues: CASCVWASYGYTF. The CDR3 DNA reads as TGTGCCAGCTGCGTCTGGGCGAGCTATGGCTACACCTTC.

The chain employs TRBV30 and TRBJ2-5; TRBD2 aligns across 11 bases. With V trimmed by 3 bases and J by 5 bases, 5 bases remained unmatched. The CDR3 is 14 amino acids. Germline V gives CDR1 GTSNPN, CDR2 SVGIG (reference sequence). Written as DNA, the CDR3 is TGTGCCTGGAGACTAGCGGGGGCCGCGGAGACCCAGTACTTC. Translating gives CAWRLAGAAETQYF.

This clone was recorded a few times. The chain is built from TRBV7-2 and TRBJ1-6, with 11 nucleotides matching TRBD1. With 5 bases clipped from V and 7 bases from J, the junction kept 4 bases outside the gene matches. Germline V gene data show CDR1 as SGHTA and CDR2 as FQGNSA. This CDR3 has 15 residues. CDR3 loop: CASSPGTGGNSPLHF. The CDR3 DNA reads TGTGCCAGCAGCCCGGGGACAGGGGGAAATTCACCCCTCCACTTT.

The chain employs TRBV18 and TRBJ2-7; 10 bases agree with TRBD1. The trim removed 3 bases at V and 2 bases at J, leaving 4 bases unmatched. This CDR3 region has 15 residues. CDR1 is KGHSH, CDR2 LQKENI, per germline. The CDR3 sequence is CASSPGTGDAYEQYF. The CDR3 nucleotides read TGTGCCAGCTCACCGGGGACAGGGGATGCCTACGAGCAGTACTTC. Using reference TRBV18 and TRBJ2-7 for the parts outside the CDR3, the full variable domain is NAGVMQNPRHLVRRRGQEARLRCSPMKGHSHVYWYRQLPEEGLKFMVYLQKENIIDESGMPKERFSAEFPKEGPSILRIQQVVRGDSAAYFCASSPGTGDAYEQYFGPGTRLTVT.

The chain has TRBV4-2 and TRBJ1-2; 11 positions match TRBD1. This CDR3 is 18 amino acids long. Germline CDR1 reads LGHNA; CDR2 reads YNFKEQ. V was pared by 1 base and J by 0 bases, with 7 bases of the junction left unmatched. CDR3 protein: CASSQGQPGQGANYGYTF. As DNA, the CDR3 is TGTGCCAGCAGCCAAGGACAGCCGGGACAGGGGGCTAACTATGGCTACACCTTC.

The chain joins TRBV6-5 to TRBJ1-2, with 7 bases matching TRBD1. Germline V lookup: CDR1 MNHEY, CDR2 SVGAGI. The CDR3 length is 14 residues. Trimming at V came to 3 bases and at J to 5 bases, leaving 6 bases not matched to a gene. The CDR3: CASSYSQGGYGYTF. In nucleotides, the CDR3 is TGTGCCAGCAGTTATTCGCAGGGGGGATATGGCTACACCTTC.

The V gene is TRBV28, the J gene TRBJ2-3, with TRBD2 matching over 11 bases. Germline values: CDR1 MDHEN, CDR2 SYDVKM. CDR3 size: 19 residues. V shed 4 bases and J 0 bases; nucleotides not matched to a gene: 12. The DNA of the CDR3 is TGTGCCAGCAGTTCCCGTCTTAATAGCGGGGGGGCTAGCACAGATACGCAGTATTTT. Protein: CASSSRLNSGGASTDTQYF.

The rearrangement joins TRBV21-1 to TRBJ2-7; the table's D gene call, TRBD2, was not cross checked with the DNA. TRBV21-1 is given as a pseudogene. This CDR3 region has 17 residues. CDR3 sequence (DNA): TGTGCCAGCAGCAAAGCAGTGAAGCGGGGGTTCCGATACGAGCAGTACTTC. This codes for CASSKAVKRGFRYEQYF.

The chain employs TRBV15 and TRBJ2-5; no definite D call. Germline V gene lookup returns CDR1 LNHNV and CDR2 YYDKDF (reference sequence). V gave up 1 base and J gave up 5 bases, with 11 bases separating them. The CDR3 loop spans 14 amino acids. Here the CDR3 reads CATSRGADTETQYF. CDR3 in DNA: TGTGCCACCAGCAGAGGGGCAGACACGGAGACCCAGTACTTC. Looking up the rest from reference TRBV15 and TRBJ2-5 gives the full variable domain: DAMVIQNPRYQVTQFGKPVTLSCSQTLNHNVMYWYQQKSSQAPKLLFHYYDKDFNNEADTPDNFQSRRPNTSFCFLDIRSPGLGDTAMYLCATSRGADTETQYFGPGTRLLVL.

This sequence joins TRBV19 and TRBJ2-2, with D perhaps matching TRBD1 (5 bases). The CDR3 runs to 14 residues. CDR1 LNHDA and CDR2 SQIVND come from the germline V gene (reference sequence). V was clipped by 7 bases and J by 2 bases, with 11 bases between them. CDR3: CASTWTPNTGELFF. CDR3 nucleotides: TGTGCCAGTACGTGGACACCCAACACCGGGGAGCTGTTTTTT.

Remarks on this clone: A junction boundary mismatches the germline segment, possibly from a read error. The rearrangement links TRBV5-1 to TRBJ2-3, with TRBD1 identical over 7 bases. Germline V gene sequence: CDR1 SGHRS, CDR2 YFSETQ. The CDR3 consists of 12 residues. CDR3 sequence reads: CASSLAQGEWTF. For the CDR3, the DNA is TGCGCCAGCAGCTTGGCCCAGGGGGAATGGACCTTT.

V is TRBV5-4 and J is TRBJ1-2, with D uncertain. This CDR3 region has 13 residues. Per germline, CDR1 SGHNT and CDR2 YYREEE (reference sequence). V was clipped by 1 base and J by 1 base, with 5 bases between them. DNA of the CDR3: TGTGCCAGCAGCTTGACCAGTAACTATGGCTACACCTTC. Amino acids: CASSLTSNYGYTF.